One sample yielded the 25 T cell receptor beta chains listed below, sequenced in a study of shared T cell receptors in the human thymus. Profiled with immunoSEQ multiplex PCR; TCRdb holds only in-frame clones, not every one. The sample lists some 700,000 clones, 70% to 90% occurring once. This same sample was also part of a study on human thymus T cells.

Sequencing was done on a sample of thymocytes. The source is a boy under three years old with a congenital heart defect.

The chain's CDR3 is CASSGRAFHEQYF. DNA for the CDR3: TGTGCCAGCAGCGGGAGGGCATTCCACGAGCAGTACTTC. The chain joins TRBV25-1 to TRBJ2-5, with TRBD2 matching 8 bases. Judging by the DNA end, TRBJ2-7 fits better; the J call may be wrong. The CDR3 loop spans 13 amino acids. Germline V gene data show CDR1 as MGHDK and CDR2 as SYGVNS.

The CDR3 bases are TGTGCCAGCAGCGGGGGACAGATCTTCAATGAGCAGTTCTTC. Encoded protein: CASSGGQIFNEQFF. The chain links TRBV11-2 to TRBJ2-1; 7 positions agree with TRBD1. The J segment lost 6 bases and the V segment lost 5 bases, leaving 7 bases of the junction unmatched. CDR1 is SGHAT and CDR2 is FQNNGV in the germline V gene. CDR3 length: 14 amino acids.

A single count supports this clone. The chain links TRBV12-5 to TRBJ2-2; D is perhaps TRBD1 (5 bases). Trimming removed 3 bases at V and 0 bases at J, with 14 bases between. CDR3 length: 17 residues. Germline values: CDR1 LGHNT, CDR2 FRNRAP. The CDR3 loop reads CASGFPRQFANTGELFF. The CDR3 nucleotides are TGTGCTAGTGGTTTCCCCCGACAGTTCGCGAACACCGGGGAGCTGTTTTTT.

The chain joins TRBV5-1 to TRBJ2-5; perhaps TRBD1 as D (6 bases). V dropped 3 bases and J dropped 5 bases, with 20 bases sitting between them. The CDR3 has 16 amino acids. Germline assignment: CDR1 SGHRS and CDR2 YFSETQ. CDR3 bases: TGCGCCAGCAGCTCCGGAACCATCACAGGGTCGGAGACCCAGTACTTC. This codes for CASSSGTITGSETQYF.

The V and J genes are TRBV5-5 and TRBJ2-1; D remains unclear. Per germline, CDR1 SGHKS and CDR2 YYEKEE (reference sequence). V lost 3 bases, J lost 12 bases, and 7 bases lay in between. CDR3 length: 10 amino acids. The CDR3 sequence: CASSSEVQFF. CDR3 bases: TGTGCCAGCAGCTCCGAGGTGCAGTTCTTC. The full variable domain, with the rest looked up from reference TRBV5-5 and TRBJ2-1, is DAGVTQSPTHLIKTRGQQVTLRCSPISGHKSVSWYQQVLGQGPQFIFQYYEKEERGRGNFPDRFSARQFPNYSSELNVNALLLGDSALYLCASSSEVQFFGPGTRLTVL.

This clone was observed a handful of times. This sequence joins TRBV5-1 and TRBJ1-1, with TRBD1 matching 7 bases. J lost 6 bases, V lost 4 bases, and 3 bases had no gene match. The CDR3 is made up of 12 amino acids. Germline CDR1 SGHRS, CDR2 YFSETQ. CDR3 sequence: CASSPGQAEAFF. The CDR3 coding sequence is TGCGCCAGCAGCCCCGGACAGGCTGAAGCTTTCTTT.

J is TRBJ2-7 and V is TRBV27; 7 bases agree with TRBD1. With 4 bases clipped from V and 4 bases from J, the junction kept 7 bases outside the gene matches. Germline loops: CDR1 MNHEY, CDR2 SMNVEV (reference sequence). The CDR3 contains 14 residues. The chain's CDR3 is CASSSTGQKYEQYF. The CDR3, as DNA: TGTGCCAGCAGTTCCACGGGACAGAAGTACGAGCAGTACTTC.

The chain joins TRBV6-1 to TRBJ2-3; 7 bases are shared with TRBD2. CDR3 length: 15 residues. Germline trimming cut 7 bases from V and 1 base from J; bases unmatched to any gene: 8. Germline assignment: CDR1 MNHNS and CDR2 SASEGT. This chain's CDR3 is CASKVPGRGTDTQYF. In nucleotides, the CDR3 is TGTGCCAGCAAGGTCCCAGGGAGGGGCACAGATACGCAGTATTTT.

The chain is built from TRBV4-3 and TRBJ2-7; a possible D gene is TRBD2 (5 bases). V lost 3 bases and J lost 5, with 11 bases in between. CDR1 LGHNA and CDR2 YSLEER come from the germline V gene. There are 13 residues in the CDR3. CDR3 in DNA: TGCGCCAGCAGCCAGCGAGGGCCCGACGAGCAGTACTTC. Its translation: CASSQRGPDEQYF.

The CDR3 coding sequence is TGTGCCAGCAGTGAAAGGAGCGGACCACCCTACGAGCAGTACTTC. It translates to CASSERSGPPYEQYF. The chain couples TRBV6-4 to TRBJ2-7; weak D call: TRBD2 (5 bases). The V gene's germline CDR1 is MRHNA and CDR2 SNTAGT. The CDR3 consists of 15 residues. V was shortened by 3 bases and J by 2 bases, with 14 bases between the two germline ends.

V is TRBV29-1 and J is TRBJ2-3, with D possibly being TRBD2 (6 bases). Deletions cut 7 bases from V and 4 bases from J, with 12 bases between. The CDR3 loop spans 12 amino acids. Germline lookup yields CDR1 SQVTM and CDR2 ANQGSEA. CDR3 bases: TGCAGCGCCCGACTAGTTGCAGATACGCAGTATTTT. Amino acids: CSARLVADTQYF.

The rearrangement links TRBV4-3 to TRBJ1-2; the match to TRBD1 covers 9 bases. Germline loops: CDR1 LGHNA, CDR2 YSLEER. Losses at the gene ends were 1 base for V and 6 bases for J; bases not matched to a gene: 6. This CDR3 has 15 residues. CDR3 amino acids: CASSQADRGGNGYTF. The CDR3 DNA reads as TGCGCCAGCAGCCAAGCAGACAGGGGGGGTAATGGCTACACCTTC.

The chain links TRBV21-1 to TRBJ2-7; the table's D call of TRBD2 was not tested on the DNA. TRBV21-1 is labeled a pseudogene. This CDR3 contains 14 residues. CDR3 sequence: CASPVGGVSYEQYF. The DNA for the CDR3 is TGTGCCAGCCCCGTCGGAGGGGTCTCCTACGAGCAGTACTTC.

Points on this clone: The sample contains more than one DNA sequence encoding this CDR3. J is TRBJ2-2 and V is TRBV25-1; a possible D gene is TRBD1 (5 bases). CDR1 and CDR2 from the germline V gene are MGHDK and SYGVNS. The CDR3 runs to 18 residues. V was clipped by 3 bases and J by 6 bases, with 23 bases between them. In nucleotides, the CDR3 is TGTGCCAGCAGTGACCGCCCCTTGACAGTGAAGGGGTCCGGGGAGCTGTTTTTT. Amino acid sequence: CASSDRPLTVKGSGELFF. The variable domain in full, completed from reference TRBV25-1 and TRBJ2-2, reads EADIYQTPRYLVIGTGKKITLECSQTMGHDKMYWYQQDPGMELHLIHYSYGVNSTEKGDLSSESTVSRIRTEHFPLTLESARPSHTSQYLCASSDRPLTVKGSGELFFGEGSRLTVL.

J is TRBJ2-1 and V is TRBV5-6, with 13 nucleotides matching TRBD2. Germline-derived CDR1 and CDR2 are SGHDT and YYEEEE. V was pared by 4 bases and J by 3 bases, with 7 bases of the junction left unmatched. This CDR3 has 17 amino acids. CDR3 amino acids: CASSSGLAGVGYNEQFF. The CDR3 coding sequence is TGTGCCAGCAGCAGCGGACTAGCGGGAGTCGGCTACAATGAGCAGTTCTTC. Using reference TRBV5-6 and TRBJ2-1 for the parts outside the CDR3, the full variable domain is DAGVTQSPTHLIKTRGQQVTLRCSPKSGHDTVSWYQQALGQGPQFIFQYYEEEERQRGNFPDRFSGHQFPNYSSELNVNALLLGDSALYLCASSSGLAGVGYNEQFFGPGTRLTVL.

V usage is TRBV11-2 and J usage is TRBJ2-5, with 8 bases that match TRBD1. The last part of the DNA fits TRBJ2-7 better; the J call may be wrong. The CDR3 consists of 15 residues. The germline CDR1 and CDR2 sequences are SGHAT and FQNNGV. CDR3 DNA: TGTGCCAGCAGCCCCGGGAAACAGGGGGTCTACGAGCAGTACTTC. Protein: CASSPGKQGVYEQYF.

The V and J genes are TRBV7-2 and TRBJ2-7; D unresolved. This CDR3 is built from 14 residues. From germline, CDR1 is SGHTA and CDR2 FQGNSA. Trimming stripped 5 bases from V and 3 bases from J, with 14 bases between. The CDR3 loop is CASSPGLIHYEQYF. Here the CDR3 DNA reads TGTGCCAGCAGCCCTGGCTTAATTCACTACGAGCAGTACTTC.

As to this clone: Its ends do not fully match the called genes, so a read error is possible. In DNA, the CDR3 is TGCGCCAGCAGCAAAGACAGAAATGAGCAGTTCTTC. Its translation is CASSKDRNEQFF. The chain couples TRBV4-3 to TRBJ2-1; weak D call: TRBD1 (5 bases). Germline-derived CDR1 and CDR2 are LGHNA and YSLEER. The CDR3 has 12 amino acids.

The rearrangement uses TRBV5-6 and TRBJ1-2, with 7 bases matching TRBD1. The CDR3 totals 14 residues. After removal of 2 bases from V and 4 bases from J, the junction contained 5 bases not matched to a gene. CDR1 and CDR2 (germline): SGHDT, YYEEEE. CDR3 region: CASSLEGGLYGYTF. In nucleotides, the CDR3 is TGTGCCAGCAGCTTAGAAGGGGGCCTCTATGGCTACACCTTC.

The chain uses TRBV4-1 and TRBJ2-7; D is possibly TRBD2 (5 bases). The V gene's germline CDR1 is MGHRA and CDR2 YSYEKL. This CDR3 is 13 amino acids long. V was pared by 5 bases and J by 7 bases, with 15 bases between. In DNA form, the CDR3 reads TGCGCCAGCAGCGCCAACAAGACGGGGGAGCAGTACTTC. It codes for CASSANKTGEQYF.

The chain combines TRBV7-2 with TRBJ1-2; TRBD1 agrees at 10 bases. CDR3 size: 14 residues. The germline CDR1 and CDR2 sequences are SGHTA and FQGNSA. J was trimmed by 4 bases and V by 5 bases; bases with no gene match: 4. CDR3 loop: CASSPDRGTYGYTF. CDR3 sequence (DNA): TGTGCCAGCAGCCCGGACAGGGGGACCTATGGCTACACCTTC.

The CDR3 DNA reads TGCAGTGCTAGACGGAACACTGAAGCTTTCTTT. Translation: CSARRNTEAFF. This chain links TRBV20-1 with TRBJ1-1, with D uncertain. This CDR3 comprises 11 residues. The germline gives CDR1 DFQATT, CDR2 SNEGSKA (reference sequence). V dropped 2 bases and J dropped 1 base, with 2 bases sitting between them.

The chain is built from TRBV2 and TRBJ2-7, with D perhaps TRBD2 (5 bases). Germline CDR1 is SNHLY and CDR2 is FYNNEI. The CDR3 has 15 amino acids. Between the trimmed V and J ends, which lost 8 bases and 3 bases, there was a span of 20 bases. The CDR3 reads CASRPSWRFCYEQYF. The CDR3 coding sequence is TGTGCCAGCCGGCCTAGCTGGCGTTTCTGCTACGAGCAGTACTTC.

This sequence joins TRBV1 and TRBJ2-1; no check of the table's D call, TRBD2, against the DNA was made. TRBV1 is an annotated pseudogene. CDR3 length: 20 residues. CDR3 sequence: CTSSPLRGLAGGTSYNEQFF. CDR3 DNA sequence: TGCACCAGCAGCCCCCTGCGGGGACTAGCGGGAGGGACCTCATACAATGAGCAGTTCTTC.

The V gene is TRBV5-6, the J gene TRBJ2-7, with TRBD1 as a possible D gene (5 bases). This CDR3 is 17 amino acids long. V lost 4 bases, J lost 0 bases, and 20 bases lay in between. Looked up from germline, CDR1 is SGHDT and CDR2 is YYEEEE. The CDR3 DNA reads TGTGCCAGCAGCCGTAAAAAGGGGCTACTGAGCTCCTACGAGCAGTACTTC. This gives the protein CASSRKKGLLSSYEQYF.